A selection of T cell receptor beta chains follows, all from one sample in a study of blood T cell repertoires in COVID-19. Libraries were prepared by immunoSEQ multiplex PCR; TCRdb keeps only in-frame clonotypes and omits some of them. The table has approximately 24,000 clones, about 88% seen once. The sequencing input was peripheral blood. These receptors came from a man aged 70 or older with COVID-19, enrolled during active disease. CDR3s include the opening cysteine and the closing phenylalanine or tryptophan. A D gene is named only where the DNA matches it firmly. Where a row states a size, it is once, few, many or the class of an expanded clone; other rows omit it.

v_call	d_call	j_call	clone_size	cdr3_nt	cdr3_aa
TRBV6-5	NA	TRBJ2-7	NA	TGTGCCAGCGCGGCCGGTGACAGATCCTACGAGCAGTACTTC	CASAAGDRSYEQYF
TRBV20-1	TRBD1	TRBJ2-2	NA	TGCAGTGCTAGTGGGGGACAGTACCCCGGGGAGCTGTTTTTT	CSASGGQYPGELFF
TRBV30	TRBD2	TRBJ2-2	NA	TGTGCCTGGAGTGATAACGGGAGGGCGATTAAGACCGGGGAGCTGTTTTTT	CAWSDNGRAIKTGELFF
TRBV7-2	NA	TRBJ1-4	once	TGTGCCAGCAGCTTAGCGAAAGGGGCTCTTCATGAAAAACTGTTTTTT	CASSLAKGALHEKLFF
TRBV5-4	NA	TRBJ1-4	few	TGTGCCAGCAGCTTGCGGCCAGGTGAAAAACTGTTTTTT	CASSLRPGEKLFF
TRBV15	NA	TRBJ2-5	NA	TGTGCCACCAGCAGAGATACAGGCGGCCAAGAGACCCAGTACTTC	CATSRDTGGQETQYF
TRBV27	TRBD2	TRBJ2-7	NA	TGTGCCAGCAGGACGGGGGGGGCCTACGAGCAGTACTTC	CASRTGGAYEQYF
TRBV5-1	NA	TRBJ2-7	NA	TGCGCCAGCAGCCTGCACTCCTACCCCTCTGTGGACGAGCAGTACTTC	CASSLHSYPSVDEQYF
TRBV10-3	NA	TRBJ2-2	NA	TGTGCCATCGGAATTTGGGGAGGAGGCACCGGGGAGCTGTTTTTT	CAIGIWGGGTGELFF
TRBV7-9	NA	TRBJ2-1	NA	TGTGCCAGCAGCTTAACGACACAGGAGTTCTTC	CASSLTTQEFF
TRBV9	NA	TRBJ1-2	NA	TGTGCCAGCAGCGTAGTAGAGAGGGGGAGCTATGGCTACACCTTC	CASSVVERGSYGYTF
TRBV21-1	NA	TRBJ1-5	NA	TGTGCCAGCACCCAAGGGGGGACAGGGGCTCGTTGGTTTAGCAATCAGCCCCAGCATTTT	CASTQGGTGARWFSNQPQHF
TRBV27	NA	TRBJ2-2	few	TGTGCCAGCAGTTTACAGGCCGGTGGGGAGCTGTTTTTT	CASSLQAGGELFF
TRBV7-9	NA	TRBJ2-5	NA	TGTGCCAGCAGCTTAGTCCTTCTGGAGACCCAGTACTTC	CASSLVLLETQYF
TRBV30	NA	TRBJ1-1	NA	TGTGCCTGGAGGACAGGGAACACTGAAGCTTTCTTT	CAWRTGNTEAFF
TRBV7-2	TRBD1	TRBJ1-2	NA	TGTGCCAGCAGCCGGGACAGGGGGCGAGGCTACACCTTC	CASSRDRGRGYTF
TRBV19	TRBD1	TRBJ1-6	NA	TGTGCCAGTAGTTCCAACGGCGGACCCGGACAGGGAATGTCCTATAATTCACCCCTCCACTTT	CASSSNGGPGQGMSYNSPLHF
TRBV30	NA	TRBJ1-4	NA	TGTGCCTGGAGTGGGGAGCGGATTGAAAAACTGTTTTTT	CAWSGERIEKLFF
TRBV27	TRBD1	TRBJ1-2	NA	TGTGCCAGCAGTTTATCACCGGGACAGGGAAACAGGGCCTTC	CASSLSPGQGNRAF
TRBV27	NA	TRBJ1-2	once	TGTGCCAGCAGTTTTCTAACAGGGAACTATGGCTACACCTTC	CASSFLTGNYGYTF
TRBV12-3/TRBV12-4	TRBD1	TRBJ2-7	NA	TGTGCCAGTCAGGACAGGAACTCCTACGAGCAGTACTTC	CASQDRNSYEQYF
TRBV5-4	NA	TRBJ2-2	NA	TGTGCCAGCAGCCCTGTAATGGGGGGAAACACCGGGGAGCTGTTTTTT	CASSPVMGGNTGELFF
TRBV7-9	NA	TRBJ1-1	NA	TGTGCCAGCAGATCTGACGGGATCGAGGCTTTCTTT	CASRSDGIEAFF
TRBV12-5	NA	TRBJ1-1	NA	TGTGCTAGTGGTTTCCAAGTGGTAGTCCAGAACACTGAAGCTTTCTTT	CASGFQVVVQNTEAFF
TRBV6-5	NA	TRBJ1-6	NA	TGTGCCAGCAGCCGTAGCTCCTATAATTCACCCCTCCACTTT	CASSRSSYNSPLHF
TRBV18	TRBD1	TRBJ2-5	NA	TGTGCCAGCTTTCAGACAGGGCTACAAGAGACCCAGTACTTC	CASFQTGLQETQYF
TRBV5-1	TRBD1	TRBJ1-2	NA	TGCGCCAGCAGATTCACGACAGGGGGAGATGGCTACACCTTC	CASRFTTGGDGYTF
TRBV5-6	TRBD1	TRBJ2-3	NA	TGTGCCAGCAGCATAGGACAGGGCCCCACAGATACGCAGTATTTT	CASSIGQGPTDTQYF
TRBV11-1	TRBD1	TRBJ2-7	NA	TGTGCCAGCAGCTTTATCGGGACAGGGTTCTACGAGCAGTACTTC	CASSFIGTGFYEQYF
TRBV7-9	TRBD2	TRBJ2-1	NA	TGTGCCAGCAGTTGGACTAGCGGGAGTGGCTACAATGAGCAGTTCTTC	CASSWTSGSGYNEQFF
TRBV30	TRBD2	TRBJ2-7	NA	TGTGCCTGGAGTGCGGCGGGGGACGAGCAGTACTTC	CAWSAAGDEQYF
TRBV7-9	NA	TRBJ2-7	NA	TGTGCCAGCAGCTCCTCTATCACGGGGGACGAGCAGTACTTC	CASSSSITGDEQYF
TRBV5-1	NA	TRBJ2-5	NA	TGCGCCAGCAGCTTGACAGGTCCGGAGACCCAGTACTTC	CASSLTGPETQYF
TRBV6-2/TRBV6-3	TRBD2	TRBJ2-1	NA	TGTGCCAGCAGTTACTCTAGCGGGGGGCATGAGCAGTTCTTC	CASSYSSGGHEQFF
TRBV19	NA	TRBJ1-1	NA	TGTGCCACCATCCATCGGCAGGGACTCGCCATGAACACTGAAGCTTTCTTT	CATIHRQGLAMNTEAFF
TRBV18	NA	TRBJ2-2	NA	TGTGCCAGCTCACCACGGTCAGATACCGGGGAGCTGTTTTTT	CASSPRSDTGELFF
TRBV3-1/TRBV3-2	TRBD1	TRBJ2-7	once	TGTGCCAGCAGTCTCGCCGGGACAGCGGTCTACGAGCAGTACTTC	CASSLAGTAVYEQYF
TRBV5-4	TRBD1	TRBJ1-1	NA	TGTGCCAGCAGCTCCGGCAGACAGGGGAGAACTGAAGCTTTCTTT	CASSSGRQGRTEAFF
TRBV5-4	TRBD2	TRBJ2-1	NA	TGTGCCAGCAGCCTTAGCGGGAGAAGGCTCAATGAGCAGTTCTTC	CASSLSGRRLNEQFF
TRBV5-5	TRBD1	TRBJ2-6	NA	TGTGCCAGCAGCATCCGGGACAGGGGCTCGTTGGGGGCCAACGTCCTGACTTTC	CASSIRDRGSLGANVLTF
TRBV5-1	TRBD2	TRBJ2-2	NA	TGCGCCAGCAGCTTTAGCGGGGGGAACACCGGGGAGCTGTTTTTT	CASSFSGGNTGELFF
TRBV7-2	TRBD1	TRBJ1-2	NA	TGTGCCAGCAGCTCACAGGGGGCGCCTGGCTATGGCTACACCTTC	CASSSQGAPGYGYTF
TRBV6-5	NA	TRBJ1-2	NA	TGTGCCAGCTCGGGGATCTATGGCTACACCTTC	CASSGIYGYTF
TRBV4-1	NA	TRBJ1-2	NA	TGCGCCAGCAGCCAAGAATGGGCGGACATCCTGAACTATGGCTACACCTTC	CASSQEWADILNYGYTF
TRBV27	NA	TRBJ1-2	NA	TGTGCCAGCAGTTTATCGTTCGGGTACTATGGCTACACCTTC	CASSLSFGYYGYTF
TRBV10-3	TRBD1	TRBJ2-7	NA	TGTGCCATCAGGGCGGGACAGGGCTACGAGCAGTACTTC	CAIRAGQGYEQYF
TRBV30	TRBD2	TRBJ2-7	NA	TGTGCCTGGAGTACCGGGACTAGCAGCTACGAGCAGTACTTC	CAWSTGTSSYEQYF
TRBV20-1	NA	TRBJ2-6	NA	TGCAGTGCTAGTAGGTTAGCCCCTGGGGCCAACGTCCTGACTTTC	CSASRLAPGANVLTF
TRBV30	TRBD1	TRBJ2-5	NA	TGTGCCTGGAGTCCCCGGAGGGGGACAGGATGGTCGGAGACCCAGTACTTC	CAWSPRRGTGWSETQYF
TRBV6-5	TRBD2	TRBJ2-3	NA	TGTGCCAGTTCAGTGGCTAGCGGAGTCCTTGATACGCAGTATTTT	CASSVASGVLDTQYF
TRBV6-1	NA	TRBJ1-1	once	TGTGCCAGCAGTGAATTTTCAGGTGAAGCTTTCTTT	CASSEFSGEAFF
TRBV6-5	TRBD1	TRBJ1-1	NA	TGTGCCAGCAGGGGACAGGGTACTGAAGCTTTCTTT	CASRGQGTEAFF
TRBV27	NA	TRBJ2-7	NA	TGTGCCAGCAGCAGTGGGCAGGGGCCCTACGAGCAGTACTTC	CASSSGQGPYEQYF
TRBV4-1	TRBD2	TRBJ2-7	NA	TGCGCCAGCAGCCAAGATTTAGCTAGCGGGACCTACGAGCAGTACTTC	CASSQDLASGTYEQYF
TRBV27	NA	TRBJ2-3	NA	TGTGCCAGCAGTTTGAAGTGGACCAAAGGGGGTACGCAGTATTTT	CASSLKWTKGGTQYF